Listed here are 30 T cell receptor beta chains from one sample, sequenced in a study of PD-1 blockade in classical Hodgkin lymphoma. Profiling relied on immunoSEQ multiplex PCR, and the TCRdb table lists in-frame clones only, not all of them. The sample includes about 54,000 clones, approximately 90% of them seen just once. Every patient experienced relapse after autologous stem cell transplantation, and brentuximab vedotin exposure varied. The sample consisted of peripheral blood mononuclear cells (PBMCs), taken before the second cycle of nivolumab. These TCRs come from a human donor with classical Hodgkin lymphoma.

This chain links TRBV7-3 with TRBJ2-7, with D possibly matching TRBD2 (6 bases). CDR3 length: 13 amino acids. Germline lookup yields CDR1 SGHTA and CDR2 FQGTGA. V lost 5 bases and J 3 bases, leaving 11 bases between the germline ends. This CDR3 reads CASSQGLGYEQYF. The CDR3 nucleotides are TGTGCCAGCAGCCAGGGACTTGGCTACGAGCAGTACTTC.

This chain links TRBV27 with TRBJ2-7; D may be TRBD1 or TRBD2 (6 bases each). The V gene's germline CDR1 is MNHEY and CDR2 SMNVEV (reference sequence). The CDR3 is 15 residues long. V lost 2 bases, J lost 0 bases, and 11 bases lay in between. CDR3 nucleotide sequence: TGTGCCAGCAGTTTAATAGGGGGGTCCTCCTACGAGCAGTACTTC. Translation gives CASSLIGGSSYEQYF.

The J gene is TRBJ2-1, the V gene TRBV4-3, with D perhaps matching TRBD1 (6 bases). The CDR3 is 13 residues long. Trimming removed 4 bases at V and 16 bases at J, with 20 bases between. Germline CDR1 LGHNA, CDR2 YSLEER. The CDR3 here is CASSRNPWAQGFF. The CDR3 nucleotides are TGCGCCAGCAGCCGTAACCCATGGGCACAGGGATTCTTC.

The sample holds a few counts of this clone. The rearrangement links TRBV27 to TRBJ2-2; D is perhaps TRBD1 (6 bases). The CDR3 has 16 residues. Trimming left V 1 base short and J 4 bases short, with 13 bases between. Germline CDR1 and CDR2: MNHEY and SMNVEV (reference sequence). CDR3 nucleotide sequence: TGTGCCAGCAGTTTATTTGGGGGCCAGGTCACCGGGGAGCTGTTTTTT. Its protein is CASSLFGGQVTGELFF.

The J gene is TRBJ2-3, the V gene TRBV5-6; D is unresolved. The CDR3 length is 16 residues. V lost 0 bases, J lost 5 bases, and 16 bases lay in between. Germline-derived CDR1 and CDR2 are SGHDT and YYEEEE. CDR3: CASSLGPVGQGDTQYF. For the CDR3, the DNA is TGTGCCAGCAGCTTGGGGCCCGTCGGTCAAGGAGATACGCAGTATTTT.

The V and J genes are TRBV2 and TRBJ1-5; no clear D gene. The CDR3 is made up of 13 amino acids. V was trimmed by 7 bases and J by 3 bases, leaving 10 bases between them. CDR1 SNHLY and CDR2 FYNNEI come from the germline V gene. This CDR3 is CASIGQINQPQHF. CDR3 nucleotide sequence: TGTGCCAGCATAGGCCAGATCAATCAGCCCCAGCATTTT.

This chain connects TRBV6-5 to TRBJ1-1, with TRBD1 identical over 8 bases. With V trimmed by 8 bases and J by 4 bases, 12 bases remained unmatched. In germline, CDR1 is MNHEY, CDR2 SVGAGI. The CDR3 is 15 amino acids. In DNA, the CDR3 is TGTGCCAGCCGAATCGACAGGGGATTGAGCACTGAAGCTTTCTTT. Encoded protein: CASRIDRGLSTEAFF.

The rearrangement links TRBV7-3 to TRBJ2-5; the D gene could be TRBD1 or TRBD2 (5 bases each). Trimming stripped 5 bases from V and 4 bases from J, with 20 bases between. Germline V gene sequence: CDR1 SGHTA, CDR2 FQGTGA. The CDR3 spans 16 residues. The CDR3 region is CASSPGYGKEGETQYF. The CDR3 region has the DNA TGTGCCAGCAGCCCAGGGTACGGGAAGGAAGGAGAGACCCAGTACTTC. The full variable domain, its missing parts supplied by reference TRBV7-3 and TRBJ2-5, is GAGVSQTPSNKVTEKGKYVELRCDPISGHTALYWYRQSLGQGPEFLIYFQGTGAADDSGLPNDRFFAVRPEGSVSTLKIQRTERGDSAVYLCASSPGYGKEGETQYFGPGTRLLVL.

This clone was detected only once. This chain links TRBV5-8 with TRBJ2-7; 10 bases match TRBD1. The CDR3 covers 17 residues. Trimming took 1 base from V and 2 from J; bases not matched to a gene: 9. CDR1 and CDR2 (germline): SGHTS, YDEGEE. In nucleotides, the CDR3 is TGTGCCAGCAGCTTGAGGGGGACAGGGGTTTTTACCTACGAGCAGTACTTC. Amino acids: CASSLRGTGVFTYEQYF. Combining the CDR3 with reference TRBV5-8 and TRBJ2-7 gives the whole variable domain EAGVTQSPTHLIKTRGQQATLRCSPISGHTSVYWYQQALGLGLQFLLWYDEGEERNRGNFPPRFSGRQFPNYSSELNVNALELEDSALYLCASSLRGTGVFTYEQYFGPGTRLTVT.

J is TRBJ2-7 and V is TRBV7-3; 7 positions match TRBD2. V dropped 2 bases and J dropped 3; count of bases not matched to a gene: 4. Germline lookup yields CDR1 SGHTA and CDR2 FQGTGA. This CDR3 is built from 14 residues. Here the CDR3 DNA reads TGTGCCAGCAGCTTAGTGGCGGGGGACTACGAGCAGTACTTC. Translated, it gives CASSLVAGDYEQYF.

The CDR3 sequence: CASSINQGEGEAFF. In DNA, the CDR3 is TGTGCCAGTAGTATCAATCAGGGAGAAGGGGAAGCTTTCTTT. This chain joins TRBV19 and TRBJ1-1; tentatively, D is TRBD1 (5 bases). V was clipped by 3 bases and J by 8 bases, with 16 bases between them. The germline V gene has CDR1 LNHDA and CDR2 SQIVND (reference sequence). This CDR3 is 14 amino acids long.

The chain has TRBV14 and TRBJ1-1, with D unclear. The CDR3 contains 12 residues. In germline, CDR1 is SGHDN, CDR2 FVKESK. V was pared by 1 base and J by 2 bases, with 2 bases between. The CDR3 nucleotides are TGTGCCAGCAGCCAAGGAAACACTGAAGCTTTCTTT. Translation gives CASSQGNTEAFF.

This CDR3 reads CASSLTGGPDTQYF. The DNA of the CDR3 is TGTGCCAGCAGCCTTACGGGAGGGCCTGATACGCAGTATTTT. This rearrangement joins TRBV7-2 to TRBJ2-3; the match to TRBD2 covers 8 bases. Germline V CDR1 and CDR2: SGHTA, FQGNSA. The CDR3 has 14 residues. Trimming at V came to 5 bases and at J to 6 bases, leaving 7 bases not matched to a gene.

J is TRBJ1-4 and V is TRBV13; possibly TRBD1 for D (6 bases). The germline CDR1 and CDR2 sequences are PRHDT and FYEKMQ (reference sequence). With 7 bases removed from V and 0 bases from J, the gap between germline ends came to 18 bases. The CDR3 is made up of 17 amino acids. CDR3 nucleotide sequence: TGTGCCAGCACCGAGGGGGGAGGATACGCAACTAATGAAAAACTGTTTTTT. Its protein product is CASTEGGGYATNEKLFF.

V is TRBV7-3 and J is TRBJ2-3; 13 bases line up with TRBD2. CDR1 SGHTA and CDR2 FQGTGA come from the germline V gene. This CDR3 region has 20 residues. The trim removed 1 base at V and 2 bases at J, leaving 12 bases unmatched. CDR3 DNA: TGTGCCAGCAGCTTAATGGGACTAGCGGGGAAGAATTTCCCCACAGATACGCAGTATTTT. Encoded protein: CASSLMGLAGKNFPTDTQYF.

Here the CDR3 reads CASSPGTDEQYF. The DNA of the CDR3 is TGTGCCAGCAGCCCCGGGACGGACGAGCAGTACTTC. The V gene is TRBV7-6, the J gene TRBJ2-7; D assignment may be TRBD1 or TRBD2 (5 bases each). The CDR3 sequence is 12 residues long. The V end lost 5 bases, the J end lost 5 bases, and 10 bases lay between the germline ends. CDR1 SGHVS and CDR2 FNYEAQ come from the germline V gene. Combining the CDR3 with reference TRBV7-6 and TRBJ2-7 gives the whole variable domain GAGVSQSPRYKVTKRGQDVALRCDPISGHVSLYWYRQALGQGPEFLTYFNYEAQQDKSGLPNDRFSAERPEGSISTLTIQRTEQRDSAMYRCASSPGTDEQYFGPGTRLTVT.

The J gene is TRBJ2-5, the V gene TRBV5-1, with D tentatively TRBD1 (8 bases). Deletions cut 1 base from V and 3 bases from J, with 10 bases between. The V gene's germline CDR1 is SGHRS and CDR2 YFSETQ. The length of the CDR3 is 14 residues. CDR3 in DNA: TGCGCCAGCAGCTTGACAGGGGGGGAAGAGACCCAGTACTTC. Translated: CASSLTGGEETQYF.

The CDR3 is CASSLRSRFGRNEQFF. In DNA form, the CDR3 reads TGTGCCAGCAGCTTAAGAAGCAGGTTTGGGAGAAATGAGCAGTTCTTC. The chain recombines TRBV11-3 with TRBJ2-1; weak D call: TRBD2 (5 bases). In germline, CDR1 is SGHNT, CDR2 YENEEA. This CDR3 contains 16 residues. V gave up 2 bases and J gave up 7 bases, with 18 bases separating them.

This clone was observed a single time. This chain links TRBV4-2 with TRBJ2-3; 14 nucleotides line up with TRBD2. The V segment lost 4 bases and the J segment 6 bases; nucleotides outside the gene matches: 27. CDR3 size: 23 residues. Germline CDR1 and CDR2: LGHNA and YNFKEQ. CDR3 amino acids: CASSPRRQGGLAGDFPQSDTQYF. CDR3 nucleotide sequence: TGTGCCAGCAGCCCTCGCCGGCAGGGGGGACTAGCGGGAGATTTCCCCCAGTCGGATACGCAGTATTTT.

The chain joins TRBV11-2 to TRBJ1-1, with 7 positions matching TRBD1. CDR1 and CDR2 (germline): SGHAT, FQNNGV. CDR3 length equals 14 residues. The J segment lost 2 bases and the V segment lost 5 bases, leaving 5 bases of the junction unmatched. The CDR3 reads CASSLGQANTEAFF. DNA of the CDR3: TGTGCCAGCAGCCTAGGACAGGCTAACACTGAAGCTTTCTTT. The full variable domain, completed using reference TRBV11-2 and TRBJ1-1, is EAGVAQSPRYKIIEKRQSVAFWCNPISGHATLYWYQQILGQGPKLLIQFQNNGVVDDSQLPKDRFSAERLKGVDSTLKIQPAKLEDSAVYLCASSLGQANTEAFFGQGTRLTVV.

The V call is TRBV30, the J call TRBJ1-2; tentatively, D is TRBD1 (6 bases). The CDR3 is 16 residues long. Germline V lookup: CDR1 GTSNPN, CDR2 SVGIG (reference sequence). The V and J ends lost 8 bases and 6 bases respectively, with 28 bases between them. CDR3 sequence reads: CARISGLRGDLDGYTF. CDR3 bases: TGTGCCCGTATAAGCGGATTGAGGGGGGATCTGGATGGCTACACCTTC.

This clone was observed a single time. This chain links TRBV9 with TRBJ2-1; 10 positions agree with TRBD2. In germline, CDR1 is SGDLS, CDR2 YYNGEE. The CDR3 is made up of 16 amino acids. J lost 6 bases, V lost 4 bases, and 10 bases had no gene match. CDR3 residues: CASSSLTSGMGNEQFF. The CDR3 nucleotides are TGTGCCAGCAGCTCACTTACTAGCGGGATGGGCAATGAGCAGTTCTTC.

The chain joins TRBV27 to TRBJ1-5; 7 positions match TRBD1. V shed 4 bases, J shed 6 bases, and the junction held 9 bases outside the gene matches. There are 15 residues in the CDR3. The germline CDR1 and CDR2 sequences are MNHEY and SMNVEV (reference sequence). CDR3 bases: TGTGCCAGCAGTTCGTTGACAGGGCTGGGTCAGCCCCAGCATTTT. Its protein product is CASSSLTGLGQPQHF.

CDR3 sequence reads: CSASWETQYF. The CDR3 bases are TGCAGCGCAAGCTGGGAGACCCAGTACTTC. The J gene is TRBJ2-5, the V gene TRBV29-1; no clear D gene. V lost 7 bases and J 5 bases, leaving 8 bases between the germline ends. The CDR3 spans 10 residues. Per germline, CDR1 SQVTM and CDR2 ANQGSEA.

The rearrangement joins TRBV28 to TRBJ2-7; D may correspond to TRBD1 or TRBD2 (6 bases each). Germline lookup yields CDR1 MDHEN and CDR2 SYDVKM. V was trimmed by 3 bases and J by 4 bases, leaving 16 bases between them. The length of the CDR3 is 15 residues. CDR3 in amino acids: CASSFQGPAGYEQYF. The CDR3 region has the DNA TGTGCCAGCAGTTTCCAGGGGCCGGCGGGGTACGAGCAGTACTTC. Filled out from reference TRBV28 and TRBJ2-7, the complete variable domain reads DVKVTQSSRYLVKRTGEKVFLECVQDMDHENMFWYRQDPGLGLRLIYFSYDVKMKEKGDIPEGYSVSREKKERFSLILESASTNQTSMYLCASSFQGPAGYEQYFGPGTRLTVT.

This chain uses TRBV2 with TRBJ1-3; TRBD1 might be the D (5 bases). Germline V CDR1 and CDR2: SNHLY, FYNNEI. The CDR3 sequence is 15 residues long. V gave up 4 bases and J gave up 0 bases, with 10 bases separating them. CDR3 residues: CASSGDSSSGNTIYF. The DNA of the CDR3 is TGTGCCAGCAGTGGAGACAGTAGCTCTGGAAACACCATATATTTT. Variable domain in full (rest from reference TRBV2 and TRBJ1-3): EPEVTQTPSHQVTQMGQEVILRCVPISNHLYFYWYRQILGQKVEFLVSFYNNEISEKSEIFDDQFSVERPDGSNFTLKIRSTKLEDSAMYFCASSGDSSSGNTIYFGEGSWLTVV.

The genes are TRBV9 and TRBJ1-2, with D perhaps matching TRBD1 (5 bases). Germline V gives CDR1 SGDLS, CDR2 YYNGEE. V was trimmed by 2 bases and J by 8 bases, leaving 13 bases between them. This CDR3 is built from 13 residues. The CDR3 loop is CASSVGGLEGYTF. The DNA for the CDR3 is TGTGCCAGCAGCGTTGGGGGTTTGGAAGGCTACACCTTC.

Written as DNA, the CDR3 is TGTGCCAGCTCTCCCCCCGACCGCTGGGGGAACACTGAAGCTTTCTTT. Translation: CASSPPDRWGNTEAFF. J is TRBJ1-1 and V is TRBV18; D is uncertain. The V gene lost 6 bases and the J gene lost 1 base, with 18 bases spanning the gap. The CDR3 spans 16 residues. Germline loops: CDR1 KGHSH, CDR2 LQKENI.

This rearrangement joins TRBV27 to TRBJ2-1; D is ambiguous. Germline-derived CDR1 and CDR2 are MNHEY and SMNVEV (reference sequence). The V and J ends lost 5 bases and 9 bases respectively, with 11 bases between them. The CDR3 length is 12 residues. DNA for the CDR3: TGTGCCAGCAGTCTCCCCCTTGGTGAGCAGTTCTTC. As protein: CASSLPLGEQFF.

The rearrangement uses TRBV28 and TRBJ1-5; D is perhaps TRBD1 (5 bases). The V and J ends lost 7 bases and 1 base respectively, with 17 bases between them. Germline assignment: CDR1 MDHEN and CDR2 SYDVKM. The CDR3 runs 16 residues. This CDR3 reads CASTHSGLLSNQPQHF. The CDR3 DNA is TGTGCCAGCACCCATTCGGGACTGTTGAGCAATCAGCCCCAGCATTTT.